This TCR beta chain was found in a study of blood T cell repertoires in COVID-19. Clones were sequenced by immunoSEQ multiplex PCR, and TCRdb holds only the in-frame ones, with some missing. The repertoire holds roughly 250,000 clones, with approximately 84% as singletons. Sequencing was performed on peripheral blood. This TCR was sampled from a person aged 70 to 85 with COVID-19, enrolled during active disease.

The CDR3 coding sequence is TGTGCCAGCAGCCAAAGGACAGGGGTTAATTTCTATGGCTACACCTTC. Translating gives CASSQRTGVNFYGYTF. This chain uses TRBV7-9 with TRBJ1-2; 9 bases are a match to TRBD1. V was clipped by 5 bases and J by 4 bases; unmatched bases: 11. The CDR3 has 16 amino acids. CDR1 SEHNR and CDR2 FQNEAQ come from the germline V gene (reference sequence). Supplemented by reference TRBV7-9 and TRBJ1-2, the full variable domain reads DTGVSQNPRHKITKRGQNVTFRCDPISEHNRLYWYRQTLGQGPEFLTYFQNEAQLEKSRLLSDRFSAERPKGSFSTLEIQRTEQGDSAMYLCASSQRTGVNFYGYTFGSGTRLTVV.